These T cell receptor beta chains were read from a single sample in a study of blood T cell repertoires in COVID-19. Produced via immunoSEQ multiplex PCR; TCRdb's table is partial and in-frame only. Among 220,000 or so clones listed, around 87% were seen once. Material for sequencing was peripheral blood. Every receptor here comes from a woman aged 45-65 years with COVID-19, enrolled during active disease. Both conserved end residues are part of each CDR3. The order of the fields is CDR3 DNA, CDR3 protein, clone size, D gene, J gene, V gene. The D gene is left open where the match is weak. Some rows mark clone size as missing; the rest say once, few, many or name a class of expanded clone.

DNA: TGTGCCAGCAGCCAGGGCCACGTCTATGGCTACACCTTC
CDR3: CASSQGHVYGYTF
size: NA
D: NA
J: TRBJ1-2
V: TRBV14

DNA: TGCGCCAGCAGCCAAGGAGAGTCGGGTTATCAGCCCCAGCATTTT
CDR3: CASSQGESGYQPQHF
size: once
D: NA
J: TRBJ1-5
V: TRBV4-1

DNA: TGTGCCAGCAGCCAAGTGGCTAGCGGCAGGTACGAGCAGTACTTC
CDR3: CASSQVASGRYEQYF
size: NA
D: TRBD2
J: TRBJ2-7
V: TRBV3-1/TRBV3-2

DNA: TGTGCCAGCAGCGGCTTACAGGGGAGCTTCTATGGCTACACCTTC
CDR3: CASSGLQGSFYGYTF
size: NA
D: TRBD1
J: TRBJ1-2
V: TRBV5-8

DNA: TGTGCCTGGAGTGTAGACACCTACAACTATGGCTACACCTTC
CDR3: CAWSVDTYNYGYTF
size: NA
D: NA
J: TRBJ1-2
V: TRBV30

DNA: TGTGCCAGCAGTCCTAACTCCTATAATTCACCCCTCCACTTT
CDR3: CASSPNSYNSPLHF
size: NA
D: NA
J: TRBJ1-6
V: TRBV6-5

DNA: TGTGCCAGCAGTTTCCGGGACAGCGGAAGAAGGGATTCACCCCTCCACTTT
CDR3: CASSFRDSGRRDSPLHF
size: NA
D: TRBD1
J: TRBJ1-6
V: TRBV6-2/TRBV6-3

DNA: TGTGCCAGCAGCGTAAGCGCAGGGGCCTACGAGCAGTACTTC
CDR3: CASSVSAGAYEQYF
size: NA
D: NA
J: TRBJ2-7
V: TRBV9

DNA: TGTGCCAGCAGCTTAGTGGGCAGGGTTGACTCACCCCTCCACTTT
CDR3: CASSLVGRVDSPLHF
size: NA
D: NA
J: TRBJ1-6
V: TRBV7-9

DNA: TGTGCCAGTAGTTTGGACAGGGGGGACGAGCAGTACTTC
CDR3: CASSLDRGDEQYF
size: NA
D: TRBD1
J: TRBJ2-7
V: TRBV19

DNA: TGTGCCAGCAGCCTTCGGCCTAAAGGGGACGAGCAGTACTTC
CDR3: CASSLRPKGDEQYF
size: NA
D: NA
J: TRBJ2-7
V: TRBV13

DNA: TGTGCCAGCAGCCATGGCGGTGAGGGCTACACCTTC
CDR3: CASSHGGEGYTF
size: NA
D: NA
J: TRBJ1-2
V: TRBV3-1/TRBV3-2

DNA: TGTGCCAGCAGTTTTTTACAGGGAAACACCATATATTTT
CDR3: CASSFLQGNTIYF
size: NA
D: NA
J: TRBJ1-3
V: TRBV25-1

DNA: TGCGCCAGCAGCCAAGATATATTCGCAGGGGACGCTTTCTTT
CDR3: CASSQDIFAGDAFF
size: NA
D: NA
J: TRBJ1-1
V: TRBV4-1

DNA: TGTGCCAGCAGTTTATCGTCAGGGGCTGGGGAAGCTTTCTTT
CDR3: CASSLSSGAGEAFF
size: NA
D: NA
J: TRBJ1-1
V: TRBV27

DNA: TGTGCCAGCAGCACAGGGACTACCGATATGTCAGATACGCAGTATTTT
CDR3: CASSTGTTDMSDTQYF
size: NA
D: NA
J: TRBJ2-3
V: TRBV9

DNA: TGTGCCAGCAGTGGGGGACAAAGTGGCAATCAGCCCCAGCATTTT
CDR3: CASSGGQSGNQPQHF
size: NA
D: NA
J: TRBJ1-5
V: TRBV28

DNA: TGTGCCAGCAGCCCCCTCAGGGGGCTTATAGGCACTGAAGCTTTCTTT
CDR3: CASSPLRGLIGTEAFF
size: NA
D: TRBD1
J: TRBJ1-1
V: TRBV7-2

DNA: TGCAGCGCCCGACAGGACGGGAACACTGAAGCTTTCTTT
CDR3: CSARQDGNTEAFF
size: few
D: NA
J: TRBJ1-1
V: TRBV29-1

DNA: TGTGCCAGCAGCGCCACAGGGGGCTATGAGCAGTTCTTC
CDR3: CASSATGGYEQFF
size: NA
D: TRBD1
J: TRBJ2-1
V: TRBV7-3

DNA: TGTGCCAGCAGTAAAGTAGGGACAGGGATTAAAGATACGCAGTATTTT
CDR3: CASSKVGTGIKDTQYF
size: few
D: TRBD1
J: TRBJ2-3
V: TRBV6-4

DNA: TGTGCCAGCAGCACCACCCTAGCGGCCCAAGAGACCCAGTACTTC
CDR3: CASSTTLAAQETQYF
size: NA
D: TRBD2
J: TRBJ2-5
V: TRBV7-6

DNA: TGTGCCAGCAGCGTCCAAGGGGGGGCGAACTATGGCTACACCTTC
CDR3: CASSVQGGANYGYTF
size: NA
D: NA
J: TRBJ1-2
V: TRBV9

DNA: TGTGCCAGCAGCTTAGACTCAGGGCCTAATCAGCCCCAGCATTTT
CDR3: CASSLDSGPNQPQHF
size: NA
D: NA
J: TRBJ1-5
V: TRBV7-8

DNA: TGTGCTAGTGGTTTGAGCGGACTTAGCAATCAGCCCCAGCATTTT
CDR3: CASGLSGLSNQPQHF
size: NA
D: NA
J: TRBJ1-5
V: TRBV12-5

DNA: TGTGCCATCTCACGAGGGGGGGGCAATCAGCCCCAGCATTTT
CDR3: CAISRGGGNQPQHF
size: NA
D: NA
J: TRBJ1-5
V: TRBV19

DNA: TGTGCCACCAGTACGGGAACACTCAACACTGAAGCTTTCTTT
CDR3: CATSTGTLNTEAFF
size: once
D: NA
J: TRBJ1-1
V: TRBV15

DNA: TGTGCCAGTAGTTCCCCAGGGGCCAACACTGAAGCTTTCTTT
CDR3: CASSSPGANTEAFF
size: NA
D: NA
J: TRBJ1-1
V: TRBV19

DNA: TGTGCCAGCAGCTTAGCGGGGGCGGGCGGCACTGAAGCTTTCTTT
CDR3: CASSLAGAGGTEAFF
size: NA
D: NA
J: TRBJ1-1
V: TRBV7-8

DNA: TGCGCCAGCAGCCATCCCACGACACTGAACACTGAAGCTTTCTTT
CDR3: CASSHPTTLNTEAFF
size: NA
D: NA
J: TRBJ1-1
V: TRBV4-1

DNA: TGTGCCAGCAGTTCGGTGACACTGGGGCCAAGGCCTGGCTACACCTTC
CDR3: CASSSVTLGPRPGYTF
size: NA
D: NA
J: TRBJ1-2
V: TRBV27

DNA: TGTGCCACCAGCAGCGGTGCAGGGGGTAATAATGAAAAACTGTTTTTT
CDR3: CATSSGAGGNNEKLFF
size: NA
D: TRBD1
J: TRBJ1-4
V: TRBV15

DNA: TGTGCTAGTGGTTTGGTAGGGCCGACAGGGATAAACACTGAAGCTTTCTTT
CDR3: CASGLVGPTGINTEAFF
size: NA
D: TRBD1
J: TRBJ1-1
V: TRBV12-5

DNA: TGTGCCAGTAGACAGGCCCTGAATCAGCCCCAGCATTTT
CDR3: CASRQALNQPQHF
size: NA
D: NA
J: TRBJ1-5
V: TRBV6-5

DNA: TGTGCCAGTAGTGGACTAGCGGGGGCACTAAATGAGCAGTTCTTC
CDR3: CASSGLAGALNEQFF
size: NA
D: TRBD2
J: TRBJ2-1
V: TRBV19

DNA: TGTGCCAGCAGTCAATACCCAAGCGGTTCACCCCTCCACTTT
CDR3: CASSQYPSGSPLHF
size: NA
D: NA
J: TRBJ1-6
V: TRBV6-5

DNA: TGTGCCAGCAGCACCCTCGAGGCGGGAGGGGCCGATACGCAGTATTTT
CDR3: CASSTLEAGGADTQYF
size: NA
D: TRBD2
J: TRBJ2-3
V: TRBV9

DNA: TGTGCCAGCAGTGCGGGACAACCACACTTC
CDR3: CASSAGQPHF
size: NA
D: NA
J: TRBJ2-7
V: TRBV2

DNA: TGTGCCAGCAGTCGGGGATTTCCCTATGGCTACACCTTC
CDR3: CASSRGFPYGYTF
size: NA
D: NA
J: TRBJ1-2
V: TRBV12-3/TRBV12-4

DNA: TGTGCCAGCAGGGTTACTAATACGAACACCGGGGAGCTGTTTTTT
CDR3: CASRVTNTNTGELFF
size: NA
D: NA
J: TRBJ2-2
V: TRBV6-5

DNA: TGTGCCAGTAGTATAGGTAGGGGGTCCCGTACGAATCAGCCCCAGCATTTT
CDR3: CASSIGRGSRTNQPQHF
size: NA
D: NA
J: TRBJ1-5
V: TRBV19

DNA: TGTGCCAGCTCACGGACAGGCTACGAGCAGTACTTC
CDR3: CASSRTGYEQYF
size: NA
D: TRBD1
J: TRBJ2-7
V: TRBV7-2

DNA: TGTGCCAGCAGCCTCTTAAGGACAGGGATAAATCAGCCCCAGCATTTT
CDR3: CASSLLRTGINQPQHF
size: few
D: TRBD1
J: TRBJ1-5
V: TRBV7-8

DNA: TGTGCCGCAAACGGGCCTGCGGGGGCCTATGGCTACACCTTC
CDR3: CAANGPAGAYGYTF
size: NA
D: NA
J: TRBJ1-2
V: TRBV19

DNA: TGTGCCAGCAGTTTGGGACAGGGCACCGGGGAGCTGTTTTTT
CDR3: CASSLGQGTGELFF
size: NA
D: TRBD1
J: TRBJ2-2
V: TRBV7-2

DNA: TGTGCCTGGAGTGTACCCCCGCCGGTCTCTGGAAACACCATATATTTT
CDR3: CAWSVPPPVSGNTIYF
size: NA
D: NA
J: TRBJ1-3
V: TRBV30

DNA: TGCGCCAGCAGCGCCGGGACTAGCGGGGTCCGCGACCAGTACTTC
CDR3: CASSAGTSGVRDQYF
size: NA
D: TRBD2
J: TRBJ2-5
V: TRBV5-1

DNA: TGTGCCAGCAATCGAGCGGCTTACAATGAGCAGTTCTTC
CDR3: CASNRAAYNEQFF
size: NA
D: NA
J: TRBJ2-1
V: TRBV2

DNA: TGTGCCAGCAGCTTAGTCGCAGCGGGGACACAAGAGACCCAGTACTTC
CDR3: CASSLVAAGTQETQYF
size: once
D: NA
J: TRBJ2-5
V: TRBV11-2

DNA: TGTGCCAGCTCACCCTCGGTGCTCCCCCCAGATACGCAGTATTTT
CDR3: CASSPSVLPPDTQYF
size: NA
D: NA
J: TRBJ2-3
V: TRBV18

DNA: TGTGCCAGCAGCTTTTCCGGGGGGGGTGATACGCAGTATTTT
CDR3: CASSFSGGGDTQYF
size: NA
D: TRBD2
J: TRBJ2-3
V: TRBV7-2

DNA: TGTGCCAGCAGCTTAGCGGCGGCGGGCACCGGGGAGCTGTTTTTT
CDR3: CASSLAAAGTGELFF
size: NA
D: NA
J: TRBJ2-2
V: TRBV7-2

DNA: TGCGCCAGCAGCTTGGAAGGACAGATCTATGGCTACACCTTC
CDR3: CASSLEGQIYGYTF
size: few
D: NA
J: TRBJ1-2
V: TRBV5-1

DNA: TGTGCCAGCACCCCCAGGGGAGGGGAAGGTGGCTACACCTTC
CDR3: CASTPRGGEGGYTF
size: many
D: NA
J: TRBJ1-2
V: TRBV27

DNA: TGCGCCAGCAGCTTGCGCGGGGGCTCCTACGAGCAGTACTTC
CDR3: CASSLRGGSYEQYF
size: few
D: TRBD2
J: TRBJ2-7
V: TRBV5-1